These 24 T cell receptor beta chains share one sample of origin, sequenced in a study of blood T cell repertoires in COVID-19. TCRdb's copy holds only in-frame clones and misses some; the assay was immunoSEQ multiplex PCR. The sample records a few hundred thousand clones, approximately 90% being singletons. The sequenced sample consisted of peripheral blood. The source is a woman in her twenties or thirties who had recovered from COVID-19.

CDR3 amino acids: CASRTSGANTGELFF. Written as DNA, the CDR3 is TGTGCCAGTAGGACTAGCGGGGCGAACACCGGGGAGCTGTTTTTT. The rearrangement joins TRBV19 to TRBJ2-2, with 11 bases that match TRBD2. Trimming cost V 6 bases and J 0 bases; bases outside gene matches: 0. Germline values: CDR1 LNHDA, CDR2 SQIVND (reference sequence). The CDR3 sequence is 15 residues long.

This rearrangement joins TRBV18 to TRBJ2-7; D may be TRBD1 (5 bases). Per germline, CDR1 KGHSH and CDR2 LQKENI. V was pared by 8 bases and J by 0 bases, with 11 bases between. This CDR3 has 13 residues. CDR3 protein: CASANRSSYEQYF. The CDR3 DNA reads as TGTGCCAGCGCGAACAGGAGCTCCTACGAGCAGTACTTC.

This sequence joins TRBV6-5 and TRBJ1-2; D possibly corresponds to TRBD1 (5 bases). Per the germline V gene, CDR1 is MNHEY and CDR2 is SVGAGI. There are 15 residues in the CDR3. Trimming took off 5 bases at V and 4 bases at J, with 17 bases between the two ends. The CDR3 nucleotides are TGTGCCAGCAGTAAACGAGGACATGGAATCTATGGCTACACCTTC. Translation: CASSKRGHGIYGYTF.

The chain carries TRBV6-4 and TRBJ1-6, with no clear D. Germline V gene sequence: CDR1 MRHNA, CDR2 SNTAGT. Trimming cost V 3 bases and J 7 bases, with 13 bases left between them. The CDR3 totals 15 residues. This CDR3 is CASSEEGVQNSPLHF. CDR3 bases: TGTGCCAGCAGTGAGGAAGGAGTACAAAATTCACCCCTCCACTTT.

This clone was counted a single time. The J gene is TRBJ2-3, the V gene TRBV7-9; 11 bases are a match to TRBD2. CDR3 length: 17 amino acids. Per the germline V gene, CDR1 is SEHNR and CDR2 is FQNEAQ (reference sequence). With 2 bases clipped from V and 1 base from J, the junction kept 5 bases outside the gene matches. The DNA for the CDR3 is TGTGCCAGCAGCTTAAGCGGACTAGCGGGCCGCACAGATACGCAGTATTTT. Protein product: CASSLSGLAGRTDTQYF.

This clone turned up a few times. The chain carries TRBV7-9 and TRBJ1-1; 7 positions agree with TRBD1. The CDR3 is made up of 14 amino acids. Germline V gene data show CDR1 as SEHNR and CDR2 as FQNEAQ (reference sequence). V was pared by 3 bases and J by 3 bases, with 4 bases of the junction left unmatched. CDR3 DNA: TGTGCCAGCAGCTTCCAGGGGGAAGACACTGAAGCTTTCTTT. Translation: CASSFQGEDTEAFF.

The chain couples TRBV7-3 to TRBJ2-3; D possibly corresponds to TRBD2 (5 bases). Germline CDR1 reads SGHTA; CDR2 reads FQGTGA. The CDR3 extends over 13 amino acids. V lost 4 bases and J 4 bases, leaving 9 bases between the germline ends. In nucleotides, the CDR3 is TGTGCCAGCAGCTCGATGAGGGCAGATACGCAGTATTTT. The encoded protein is CASSSMRADTQYF.

CDR3 in amino acids: CASSVTPVPYEQYF. CDR3 DNA sequence: TGTGCCAGCAGCGTAACTCCCGTACCCTACGAGCAGTACTTC. The V call is TRBV7-2, the J call TRBJ2-7; no clear D. This CDR3 has 14 amino acids. The germline V and J ends were trimmed by 5 bases and 2 bases, with 13 bases remaining between them. Germline values: CDR1 SGHTA, CDR2 FQGNSA.

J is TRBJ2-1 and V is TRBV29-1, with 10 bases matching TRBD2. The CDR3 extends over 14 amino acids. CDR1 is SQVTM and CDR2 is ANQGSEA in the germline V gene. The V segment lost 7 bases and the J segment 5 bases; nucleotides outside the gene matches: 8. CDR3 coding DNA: TGCAGCGCAGAGCGGGGGGGCCCGAACAATGAGCAGTTCTTC. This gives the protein CSAERGGPNNEQFF.

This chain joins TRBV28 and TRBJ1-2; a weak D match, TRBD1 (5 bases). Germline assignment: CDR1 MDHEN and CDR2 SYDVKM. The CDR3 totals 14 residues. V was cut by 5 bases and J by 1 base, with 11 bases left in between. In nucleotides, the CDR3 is TGTGCCAGCAGTCAGATAGACAGTAACTATGGCTACACCTTC. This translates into CASSQIDSNYGYTF.

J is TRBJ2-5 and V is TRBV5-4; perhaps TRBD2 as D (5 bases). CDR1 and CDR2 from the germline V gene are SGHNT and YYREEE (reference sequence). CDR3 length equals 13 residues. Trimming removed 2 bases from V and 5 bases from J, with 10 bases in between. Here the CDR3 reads CASSFSGSETQYF. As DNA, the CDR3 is TGTGCCAGCAGCTTCTCGGGAAGCGAGACCCAGTACTTC.

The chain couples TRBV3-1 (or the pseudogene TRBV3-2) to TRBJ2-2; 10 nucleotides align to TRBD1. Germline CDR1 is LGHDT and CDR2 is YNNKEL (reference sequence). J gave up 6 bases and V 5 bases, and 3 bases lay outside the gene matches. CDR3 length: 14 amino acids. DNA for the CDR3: TGTGCCAGCAGCGTGACAGGGGGCCCCGGGGAGCTGTTTTTT. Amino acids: CASSVTGGPGELFF.

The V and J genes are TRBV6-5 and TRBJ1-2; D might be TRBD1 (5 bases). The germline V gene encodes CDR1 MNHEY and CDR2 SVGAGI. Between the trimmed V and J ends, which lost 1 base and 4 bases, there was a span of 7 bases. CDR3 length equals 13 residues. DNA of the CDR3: TGTGCCAGCAGTTACTACAGGACCTATGGCTACACCTTC. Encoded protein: CASSYYRTYGYTF.

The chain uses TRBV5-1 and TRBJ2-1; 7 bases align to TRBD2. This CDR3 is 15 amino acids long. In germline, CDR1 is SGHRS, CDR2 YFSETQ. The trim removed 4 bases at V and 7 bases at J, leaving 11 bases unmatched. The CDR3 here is CASSTGGTTLNEQFF. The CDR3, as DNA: TGCGCCAGCAGCACCGGGGGGACTACACTAAATGAGCAGTTCTTC.

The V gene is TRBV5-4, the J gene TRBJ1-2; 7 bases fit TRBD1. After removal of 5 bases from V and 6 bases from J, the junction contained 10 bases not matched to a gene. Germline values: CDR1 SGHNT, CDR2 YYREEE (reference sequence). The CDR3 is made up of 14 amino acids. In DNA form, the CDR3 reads TGTGCCAGCAGATCCCTCGACAGGGATAATGGCTACACCTTC. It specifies CASRSLDRDNGYTF.

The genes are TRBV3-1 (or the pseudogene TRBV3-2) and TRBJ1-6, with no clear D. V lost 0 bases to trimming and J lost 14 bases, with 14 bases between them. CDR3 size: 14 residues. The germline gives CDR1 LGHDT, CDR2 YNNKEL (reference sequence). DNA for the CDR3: TGTGCCAGCAGCCAAGATAGCGCGGAGGTAACCCTCCACTTT. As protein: CASSQDSAEVTLHF.

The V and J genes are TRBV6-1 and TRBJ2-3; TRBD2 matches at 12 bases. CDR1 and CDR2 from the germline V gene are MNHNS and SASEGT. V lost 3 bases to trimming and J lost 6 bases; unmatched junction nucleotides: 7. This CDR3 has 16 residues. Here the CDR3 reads CASSEELAGGGDTQYF. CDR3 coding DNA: TGTGCCAGCAGTGAGGAACTAGCGGGGGGCGGGGATACGCAGTATTTT.

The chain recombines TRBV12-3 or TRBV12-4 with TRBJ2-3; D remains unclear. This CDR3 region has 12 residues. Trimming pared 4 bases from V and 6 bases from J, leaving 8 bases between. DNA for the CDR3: TGTGCCAGCAGTTCCAGTGCCGATACGCAGTATTTT. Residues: CASSSSADTQYF.

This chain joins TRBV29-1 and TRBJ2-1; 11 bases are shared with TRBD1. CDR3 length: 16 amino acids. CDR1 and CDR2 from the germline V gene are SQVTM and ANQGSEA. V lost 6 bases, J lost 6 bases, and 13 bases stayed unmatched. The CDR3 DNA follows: TGCAGCGTCGCGGCTCTGGACAGGGGGCCCTCCAATGAGCAGTTCTTC. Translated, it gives CSVAALDRGPSNEQFF.

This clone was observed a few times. The CDR3 nucleotides read TGTGCCAGCAGTGAATCAGTCTCACCCCTCCACTTT. It codes for CASSESVSPLHF. The chain carries TRBV6-1 and TRBJ1-6; no definite D call. With 2 bases removed from V and 10 bases from J, the gap between germline ends came to 6 bases. The CDR3 has 12 amino acids. Germline loops: CDR1 MNHNS, CDR2 SASEGT.

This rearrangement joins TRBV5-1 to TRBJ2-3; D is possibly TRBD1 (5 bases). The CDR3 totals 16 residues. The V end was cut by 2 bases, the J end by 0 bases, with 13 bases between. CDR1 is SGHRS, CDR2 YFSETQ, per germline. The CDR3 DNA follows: TGCGCCAGCAGCTTCCAGGGTCGGCCTAGCACAGATACGCAGTATTTT. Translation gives CASSFQGRPSTDTQYF.

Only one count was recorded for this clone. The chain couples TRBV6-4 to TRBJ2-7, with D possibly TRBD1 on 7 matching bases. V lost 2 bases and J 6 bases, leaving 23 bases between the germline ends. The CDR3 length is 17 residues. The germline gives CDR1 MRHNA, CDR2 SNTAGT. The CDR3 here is CASSDVVRTGGGCEQYF. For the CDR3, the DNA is TGTGCCAGCAGTGACGTAGTTAGGACAGGTGGAGGGTGCGAGCAGTACTTC.

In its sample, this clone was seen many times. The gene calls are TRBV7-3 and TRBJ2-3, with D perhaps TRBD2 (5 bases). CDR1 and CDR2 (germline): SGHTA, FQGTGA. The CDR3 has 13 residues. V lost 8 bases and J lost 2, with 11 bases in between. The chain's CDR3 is CASGVATTDTQYF. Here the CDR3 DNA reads TGTGCCAGCGGCGTAGCGACCACAGATACGCAGTATTTT.

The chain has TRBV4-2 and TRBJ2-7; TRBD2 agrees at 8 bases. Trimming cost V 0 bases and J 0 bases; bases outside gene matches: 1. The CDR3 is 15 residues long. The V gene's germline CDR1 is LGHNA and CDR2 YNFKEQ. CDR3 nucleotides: TGTGCCAGCAGCCAAGATCTAGCGGGCTCCTACGAGCAGTACTTC. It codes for CASSQDLAGSYEQYF.